This TCR beta chain was profiled in a study of blood T cell repertoires in COVID-19. TCRdb keeps only in-frame clones here, not all; method: immunoSEQ multiplex PCR. This sample has just over 650,000 clones; approximately 90% occur once, and the top ten carry more than 0.25%. This sequence originates from a woman aged 18-29 years with acute or convalescent COVID-19. Sequenced material: peripheral blood.

Here the CDR3 DNA reads TGTGCCAGCAGCTGGACCATACGGGACATCTTAGTCTCTGGGGCCAACGTCCTGACTTTC. It yields the protein CASSWTIRDILVSGANVLTF. The chain employs TRBV7-8 and TRBJ2-6; a possible D gene is TRBD1 (6 bases). The V gene lost 4 bases and the J gene lost 0 bases, with 22 bases spanning the gap. The CDR3 contains 20 residues. CDR1 and CDR2 (germline): SGHVS, FQNEAQ.